Listed below are T cell receptor beta chains from one sample, sequenced in a study of T-cell reconstitution after alpha-beta-depleted transplantation in children. TCRdb reprocessed the PCR reads via MiXCR and lists one record per CDR3 protein. The sample contains 250,000 to 350,000 distinct CDR3 sequences, 23% of which appear only once. The material was PBMCs, mostly from graft donor cells, obtained 180 days after TCRalphabeta/CD19-depleted stem cell transplant. The receptor set was obtained from a male patient younger than 18 who had a stem cell transplant for acute lymphoblastic leukemia, so the T cells may come from the graft donor. Both conserved end residues are part of each CDR3. The D gene is left open where the match is weak. Only some rows state a clone size, as once, few, many or a class for expanded clones.

V	J	size	D	DNA	CDR3
TRBV11-2	TRBJ1-1	.	TRBD1	TGTGCCAGCAGCTTTAGCACAGGGGAATTTGAAGCTTTCTTT	CASSFSTGEFEAFF
TRBV15	TRBJ1-5	few	TRBD1	TGTGCCACCAGCAGAGTCCGGACAGGGGACAATCAGCCCCAGCATTTT	CATSRVRTGDNQPQHF
TRBV5-1	TRBJ2-6	few	.	TGCGCCAGCAGCCACCATCACGGGGCTGGGGCCAACGTCCTGACTTTC	CASSHHHGAGANVLTF
TRBV29-1	TRBJ1-1	few	.	TGCAGCGTTTCCCCGACGAGCATGAACACTGAAGCTTTCTTT	CSVSPTSMNTEAFF
TRBV11-2	TRBJ2-7	.	.	TGTGCCAGCAGCTCGGGACCCCGCTACGAGCAGTACTTC	CASSSGPRYEQYF
TRBV27	TRBJ1-5	few	TRBD1	TGTGCCAGCAGTCGGACAGGCGGTGGGCCCCAGCATTTT	CASSRTGGGPQHF
TRBV5-4	TRBJ2-1	few	.	TGTGCCAGCAGCTTGCTGGACACCGTACAGTTCTTC	CASSLLDTVQFF
TRBV18	TRBJ1-6	.	.	TGTGCCAGCTCACCACAACCTGGGGGGAATTCACCCCTCCACTTT	CASSPQPGGNSPLHF
TRBV11-2	TRBJ2-2	few	.	TGTGCCAGCAGCGCCCGGGTCATGAACACCGGGGAGCTGTTTTTT	CASSARVMNTGELFF
TRBV19	TRBJ2-3	few	TRBD2	TGTGCCAGTAGTATTGGAAGCGGGAGTTGGACAGATACGCAGTATTTT	CASSIGSGSWTDTQYF
TRBV4-2	TRBJ2-7	.	TRBD2	TGTGCCAGCACGCGCTCGACTAGCGAGACCTACGAGCAGTACTTC	CASTRSTSETYEQYF
TRBV7-9	TRBJ1-2	few	.	TGTGCCAGCAGCGGGGGGGCTAACTATGGCTACACCTTC	CASSGGANYGYTF
TRBV11-2	TRBJ2-7	few	.	TGTGCCAGCAGCTCCGACGCCTCCTACGAGCAGTACTTC	CASSSDASYEQYF
TRBV5-1	TRBJ2-1	.	.	TGCGCCAGCAGCGTTGAGACTAGTTACAATGAGCAGTTCTTC	CASSVETSYNEQFF
TRBV7-9	TRBJ1-5	many	.	TGTGCCAGCAGCTTAATTTCCCCTACGGGCAATCAGCCCCAGCATTTT	CASSLISPTGNQPQHF
TRBV20-1	TRBJ1-5	.	.	TGCAGTGCTAGAGATTGGGGCAGGGTGAAGTCTCAGCCCCAGCATTTT	CSARDWGRVKSQPQHF
TRBV20-1	TRBJ2-7	.	TRBD2	TGCAGTGCTAGAAAAGGGACTAGCATTGGGTACGAGCAGTACTTC	CSARKGTSIGYEQYF
TRBV7-2	TRBJ2-7	.	.	TGTGCCAGCGAGGAGGGCCTTTCCTACGAGCAGTACTTC	CASEEGLSYEQYF
TRBV7-7	TRBJ2-6	.	.	TGTGCCAGCAGGTCTAGCGCGAGCTCTGGGGCCAACGTCCTGACTTTC	CASRSSASSGANVLTF
TRBV24-1	TRBJ2-3	few	.	TGTGCCACCAGTGATAGACTAGTTCCAGGCACAGATACGCAGTATTTT	CATSDRLVPGTDTQYF
TRBV5-4	TRBJ1-1	few	.	TGTGCCAGCAGTTTCACAGTCCAGGGGACTGAAGCTTTCTTT	CASSFTVQGTEAFF
TRBV12-3/TRBV12-4	TRBJ1-6	.	.	TGTGCCAGCAGTTTCCGAGGCCGGGGTAATTCACCCCTCCACTTT	CASSFRGRGNSPLHF
TRBV5-4	TRBJ2-7	.	TRBD2	TGTGCCAGCAGCGGGAGTAGCGGGAGCCTATACGAGCAGTACTTC	CASSGSSGSLYEQYF
TRBV10-3	TRBJ2-7	.	.	TGTGCCATCAGTGACAGGGGCTACGAGCAGTACTTC	CAISDRGYEQYF
TRBV7-6	TRBJ2-2	.	TRBD2	TGTGCCAGCAGCACAATTTCTAGCGGGAGCGATCCTGTGGGAGGGGAGCTGTTTTTT	CASSTISSGSDPVGGELFF
TRBV5-1	TRBJ2-3	many	.	TGCGCCAGCAGCTTGCGGCAGGGAAGCCCAGATACGCAGTATTTT	CASSLRQGSPDTQYF
TRBV27	TRBJ1-1	few	.	TGTGCCAGCAGTACCTCTTTTGGGGAGGGCACTGAAGCTTTCTTT	CASSTSFGEGTEAFF
TRBV7-7	TRBJ2-1	.	.	TGTGCCAGCAGCCCCTCTAGCAGCTCCTACAATGAGCAGTTCTTC	CASSPSSSSYNEQFF
TRBV2	TRBJ2-1	.	TRBD1	TGTGCCAGCAGTGTGTCGAACAGGGGCTGGAATGAGCAGTTCTTC	CASSVSNRGWNEQFF
TRBV20-1	TRBJ1-5	few	.	TGCAGTGCTAGAGGGACGCGGGGCCCGGCATCGCCCCAGCATTTT	CSARGTRGPASPQHF
TRBV12-3/TRBV12-4	TRBJ2-7	.	.	TGTGCCAGCAGTTTTACGCCGGGACGCGTTTCGAACAAGCAGTACTTC	CASSFTPGRVSNKQYF
TRBV5-4	TRBJ2-1	.	.	TGTGCCAGCAGCTTTTTGGACAGAAACAATGAGCAGTTCTTC	CASSFLDRNNEQFF
TRBV7-9	TRBJ2-3	few	TRBD2	TGTGCCACCAATAGCGGGAGGGCCCCAGATACGCAGTATTTT	CATNSGRAPDTQYF
TRBV12-3/TRBV12-4	TRBJ2-5	many	.	TGTGCCAGCAGGTTAAATCGGGAGACCCAGTACTTC	CASRLNRETQYF
TRBV12-3/TRBV12-4	TRBJ2-5	.	.	TGTGCCAGCAGTTTAAGGGGTAAAGGAGTAGTCCAGTACTTC	CASSLRGKGVVQYF
TRBV6-5	TRBJ1-5	.	.	TGTGCCAGCAGTTACTCGGGCGGGAGAGGTCAGCCCCAGCATTTT	CASSYSGGRGQPQHF
TRBV5-1	TRBJ2-7	few	.	TGCGCCAGCAGTTTTAGGGGACTTCCCTCCTACGAGCAGTACTTC	CASSFRGLPSYEQYF
TRBV5-1	TRBJ2-3	many	.	TGCGCCAGCAGCTTGGGGGTCGATACGCAGTATTTT	CASSLGVDTQYF
TRBV5-1	TRBJ2-3	few	TRBD2	TGCGCCAGCAGCAAACCCGACACACCGGGACTAGCGGGAGAGAGAGATACGCAGTATTTT	CASSKPDTPGLAGERDTQYF
TRBV5-1	TRBJ2-6	.	.	TGCGCCAGCAGCTTGAGGGTCTCTGGGGCCAACGTCCTGACTTTC	CASSLRVSGANVLTF
TRBV6-1	TRBJ2-3	.	TRBD1	TGTGCCAGCAGCTGGGACAGGGGGTACACAGATACGCAGTATTTT	CASSWDRGYTDTQYF
TRBV5-6	TRBJ2-6	.	TRBD2	TGTGCCAGCAGCTCTCGGGAGGGTGTCTCTGGGGCCAACGTCCTGACTTTC	CASSSREGVSGANVLTF
TRBV12-3/TRBV12-4	TRBJ2-3	few	.	TGTGCCAGCAGCCACGGAACTACTAGCACAGATACGCAGTATTTT	CASSHGTTSTDTQYF
TRBV20-1	TRBJ1-2	many	.	TGCAGTGCTAGGGGGACTAACTATGGCTACACCTTC	CSARGTNYGYTF
TRBV24-1	TRBJ2-1	few	TRBD2	TGTGCCACCAGTGACACTAGCGGGAGGGCCGCTGAGCAGTTCTTC	CATSDTSGRAAEQFF
TRBV5-5	TRBJ1-2	few	.	TGTGCCAGCAGCTTTGGAGGTTTTGGCTACACCTTC	CASSFGGFGYTF